This is a list of T cell receptor beta chains from one sample in a study of T cells expressing NK-cell markers. TCRdb reprocessed the 5' RACE reads and keeps a single row for each CDR3 protein, giving no DNA. Its clone listing holds about 460,000 distinct CDR3 sequences. What was sequenced was blood T cells: a sorted CD56 or NKG2C T cell subset, CD4+ or CD8+ T cells, or bulk PBMC T cells (not recorded which). These receptors came from a woman in her fifties or sixties in good health. CDR3s include the opening cysteine and the closing phenylalanine or tryptophan.

TRBV29-1,TRBJ1-1,CSGGQGDNSWNTEAFF
TRBV6-1,TRBJ2-3,CASSYLAGGLRTDTQYF
TRBV5-5,TRBJ1-1,CASSLVGRGSTEAFF
TRBV20-1,TRBJ1-1,CSARDFPEAFF
TRBV9,TRBJ2-5,CASSVTQGNEETQYF
TRBV20-1,TRBJ2-3,CSASLGSRTDTQYF
TRBV27,TRBJ2-1,CASSFRGSSYNEQFF
TRBV5-6,TRBJ2-5,CASSPSLGSYQETQYF
TRBV27,TRBJ2-3,CASSQGRSRTDTQYF
TRBV5-5,TRBJ2-3,CASSLLRGVKDTQYF
TRBV7-9,TRBJ2-4,CASVERAKNIQYF
TRBV5-4,TRBJ2-1,CASSLGIENEQFF
TRBV6-6,TRBJ1-2,CASSWDIPGGGYTF
TRBV12-3/TRBV12-4,TRBJ2-3,CASSLGRESPPYF
TRBV11-3,TRBJ2-3,CASSEREGLGTDTQYF
TRBV4-2,TRBJ2-7,CASSQGGFGTSGNYEQYF
TRBV21-1,TRBJ2-1,CASGGGVAGVNEQFF
TRBV5-1,TRBJ2-5,CASSPTGLFGLAETQYF
TRBV24-1,TRBJ2-3,CATSDSSGDTQYF
TRBV20-1,TRBJ1-6,CSARFGERNSPLHF
TRBV11-2,TRBJ1-3,CASSWGVQGAFSGNTIYF
TRBV10-3,TRBJ1-3,CAINQNRADTIYF
TRBV3-1,TRBJ2-5,CASSLPRTSGIQETQYF
TRBV10-2,TRBJ1-1,CASSGQGTGTEAFF